These 21 T cell receptor beta chains originate from one sample sequenced in a study of blood T cell repertoires in COVID-19. The method was immunoSEQ multiplex PCR; TCRdb's version includes in-frame clones alone and lacks a portion of them. This table has 150,000 to 200,000 clones, roughly 87% appearing once. The specimen was peripheral blood. The receptors shown here come from a man aged 18-30 years who had recovered from COVID-19.

The chain combines TRBV7-2 with TRBJ2-7; tentative D call: TRBD2 (6 bases). Per the germline V gene, CDR1 is SGHTA and CDR2 is FQGNSA. The length of the CDR3 is 14 residues. The V gene lost 2 bases and the J gene lost 3 bases, with 11 bases spanning the gap. CDR3 sequence: CASSLSLASYEQYF. The CDR3 DNA reads as TGTGCCAGCAGCTTATCCCTAGCGAGCTACGAGCAGTACTTC.

The chain recombines TRBV4-3 with TRBJ2-7; D gene uncertain. The germline V and J ends were trimmed by 0 bases and 2 bases, with 11 bases remaining between them. The germline V gene encodes CDR1 LGHNA and CDR2 YSLEER. This CDR3 contains 15 residues. The CDR3 bases are TGCGCCAGCAGCCAAGATCGAGGTGGAGCCTACGAGCAGTACTTC. Translated: CASSQDRGGAYEQYF.

A word on this clone: The sample holds other DNA sequences that translate to the same CDR3. The V call is TRBV9, the J call TRBJ2-2, with D uncertain. CDR3 length: 14 amino acids. Germline assignment: CDR1 SGDLS and CDR2 YYNGEE. With 2 bases removed from V and 1 base from J, the gap between germline ends came to 6 bases. The CDR3 DNA sequence: TGTGCCAGCAGCGTGGGCCAGAACACCGGGGAGCTGTTTTTT. Encoded protein: CASSVGQNTGELFF.

The V and J genes are TRBV6-5 and TRBJ2-1, with D possibly TRBD2 on 6 matching bases. The V and J ends lost 6 bases and 4 bases respectively, with 16 bases between them. Germline CDR1 and CDR2: MNHEY and SVGAGI. The CDR3 contains 15 residues. The CDR3 loop is CASSPYGSGYNEQFF. In DNA form, the CDR3 reads TGTGCCAGCAGCCCCTACGGGAGTGGGTACAATGAGCAGTTCTTC.

This sequence joins TRBV5-1 and TRBJ2-1, with no clear D. Germline V CDR1 and CDR2: SGHRS, YFSETQ. There are 15 residues in the CDR3. With 4 bases removed from V and 0 bases from J, the gap between germline ends came to 11 bases. The DNA of the CDR3 is TGCGCCAGCAGCACTGAAAAGAGCTCCTACAATGAGCAGTTCTTC. This gives the protein CASSTEKSSYNEQFF. The whole variable domain, remainder taken from reference TRBV5-1 and TRBJ2-1, is KAGVTQTPRYLIKTRGQQVTLSCSPISGHRSVSWYQQTPGQGLQFLFEYFSETQRNKGNFPGRFSGRQFSNSRSEMNVSTLELGDSALYLCASSTEKSSYNEQFFGPGTRLTVL.

This clone was recorded a few times. V usage is TRBV5-6 and J usage is TRBJ1-2; D unclear. The CDR3 length is 14 residues. Germline V CDR1 and CDR2: SGHDT, YYEEEE. V lost 0 bases and J 0 bases, leaving 6 bases between the germline ends. This CDR3 is CASSLAPANYGYTF. The CDR3 nucleotides read TGTGCCAGCAGCTTGGCGCCAGCTAACTATGGCTACACCTTC.

V is TRBV19 and J is TRBJ2-7; 9 bases line up with TRBD1. The junction had 12 bases not matched to a gene; V was cut back by 5 bases and J by 7 bases. CDR3 length: 15 amino acids. Germline V gene sequence: CDR1 LNHDA, CDR2 SQIVND (reference sequence). The DNA for the CDR3 is TGTGCCAGTAGTCCGTGGGGACAGGGACAATGGGAGCAGTACTTC. It specifies CASSPWGQGQWEQYF. Full variable domain (rest looked up from reference TRBV19 and TRBJ2-7): DGGITQSPKYLFRKEGQNVTLSCEQNLNHDAMYWYRQDPGQGLRLIYYSQIVNDFQKGDIAEGYSVSREKKESFPLTVTSAQKNPTAFYLCASSPWGQGQWEQYFGPGTRLTVT.

This chain joins TRBV19 and TRBJ1-3, with unresolved D. The CDR3 has 14 amino acids. V was shortened by 6 bases and J by 0 bases, with 9 bases between the two germline ends. CDR1 is LNHDA and CDR2 is SQIVND in the germline V gene (reference sequence). The CDR3: CASRTVVSGNTIYF. In nucleotides, the CDR3 is TGTGCCAGTAGAACGGTCGTCTCTGGAAACACCATATATTTT.

The chain combines TRBV9 with TRBJ1-1, with unresolved D. This CDR3 has 11 residues. Trimming stripped 0 bases from V and 8 bases from J, with 5 bases between. Germline V lookup: CDR1 SGDLS, CDR2 YYNGEE. CDR3 sequence reads: CASSVGPEAFF. CDR3 DNA: TGTGCCAGCAGCGTAGGGCCGGAAGCTTTCTTT.

The chain employs TRBV27 and TRBJ1-5; D is undetermined. The germline V gene encodes CDR1 MNHEY and CDR2 SMNVEV (reference sequence). Trimming shortened V by 5 bases and J by 6 bases, and 20 bases separated the two germline ends. CDR3 length: 16 residues. CDR3 region: CASSPKGSGYRQPQHF. Written as DNA, the CDR3 is TGTGCCAGCAGTCCAAAAGGCAGCGGGTATCGTCAGCCCCAGCATTTT.

The genes are TRBV2 and TRBJ1-3; 7 nucleotides agree with TRBD1. The ends lost 6 bases at V and 4 bases at J; junction bases unmatched: 21. Germline V gives CDR1 SNHLY, CDR2 FYNNEI. This CDR3 is 19 amino acids long. DNA for the CDR3: TGTGCCAGCAGATTAGACAGGGCGGACTTCACCAAGTACGGAAACACCATATATTTT. It translates to CASRLDRADFTKYGNTIYF. The complete variable domain, with remaining parts taken from reference TRBV2 and TRBJ1-3, reads EPEVTQTPSHQVTQMGQEVILRCVPISNHLYFYWYRQILGQKVEFLVSFYNNEISEKSEIFDDQFSVERPDGSNFTLKIRSTKLEDSAMYFCASRLDRADFTKYGNTIYFGEGSWLTVV.

CDR3 nucleotides: TGTGCCAGTAGTTGGACAGGGGGCGAGACCCAGTACTTC. This gives the protein CASSWTGGETQYF. The chain carries TRBV19 and TRBJ2-5, with TRBD1 matching over 11 bases. Germline V gives CDR1 LNHDA, CDR2 SQIVND (reference sequence). The CDR3 has 13 amino acids. V lost 5 bases to trimming and J lost 5 bases; unmatched junction nucleotides: 1.

Comment on this clone: Other DNA sequences in the sample encode the same CDR3. The J gene is TRBJ1-5, the V gene TRBV4-3; weak D call: TRBD1 (6 bases). There are 13 residues in the CDR3. The germline CDR1 and CDR2 sequences are LGHNA and YSLEER. Trimming removed 0 bases at V and 7 bases at J, with 7 bases between. This CDR3 is CASSQDRGQPQHF. The DNA of the CDR3 is TGCGCCAGCAGCCAAGACAGGGGCCAGCCCCAGCATTTT.

The chain uses TRBV19 and TRBJ2-3; 10 positions agree with TRBD2. The trim removed 6 bases at V and 2 bases at J, leaving 8 bases unmatched. The germline CDR1 and CDR2 sequences are LNHDA and SQIVND (reference sequence). This CDR3 is 16 amino acids long. CDR3 DNA sequence: TGTGCCAGTAGCCGCTTGCTAGCGGGGGTCACAGATACGCAGTATTTT. This translates into CASSRLLAGVTDTQYF.

The CDR3: CASSEISRNSPLHF. In nucleotides, the CDR3 is TGTGCCAGCAGCGAGATCTCCAGGAATTCACCCCTCCACTTT. The chain is built from TRBV9 and TRBJ1-6; D is ambiguous. Germline assignment: CDR1 SGDLS and CDR2 YYNGEE. The CDR3 runs to 14 residues. The V end lost 3 bases, the J end lost 7 bases, and 11 bases lay between the germline ends. Combining the CDR3 with reference TRBV9 and TRBJ1-6 gives the whole variable domain DSGVTQTPKHLITATGQRVTLRCSPRSGDLSVYWYQQSLDQGLQFLIQYYNGEERAKGNILERFSAQQFPDLHSELNLSSLELGDSALYFCASSEISRNSPLHFGNGTRLTVT.

This clone was picked up one time. The chain has TRBV4-1 and TRBJ2-1; TRBD1 matches 7 bases. The V gene's germline CDR1 is MGHRA and CDR2 YSYEKL. CDR3 size: 16 residues. With 5 bases clipped from V and 0 bases from J, the junction kept 7 bases outside the gene matches. The chain's CDR3 is CASSSNRGSSYNEQFF. The CDR3 region has the DNA TGCGCCAGCAGCTCCAACAGGGGAAGCTCCTACAATGAGCAGTTCTTC.

The V and J genes are TRBV11-1 and TRBJ2-7; TRBD2 agrees at 13 bases. This CDR3 comprises 16 residues. Trimming at V came to 5 bases and at J to 3 bases, leaving 7 bases not matched to a gene. CDR1 is SGHAT, CDR2 FQDESV, per germline (reference sequence). CDR3 protein: CASSLRGTSGIYEQYF. CDR3 sequence (DNA): TGTGCCAGCAGCCTACGGGGGACTAGCGGGATCTACGAGCAGTACTTC.

CDR3 nucleotide sequence: TGTGCCAGCAGCCCCCTTGGGACTAGCGGCTACAATGAGCAGTTCTTC. Translation: CASSPLGTSGYNEQFF. This chain connects TRBV7-8 to TRBJ2-1, with 11 nucleotides matching TRBD2. The germline V gene has CDR1 SGHVS and CDR2 FQNEAQ. The CDR3 is made up of 16 amino acids. The ends lost 5 bases at V and 3 bases at J; junction bases unmatched: 6.

The chain is built from TRBV5-1 and TRBJ2-1; TRBD1 matches 9 bases. V gave up 4 bases and J gave up 6 bases; unmatched junction bases: 8. CDR3 length: 15 amino acids. Germline V gene sequence: CDR1 SGHRS, CDR2 YFSETQ. In nucleotides, the CDR3 is TGCGCCAGCAGCGCCGGGACAGGGTACGCCAATGAGCAGTTCTTC. Translating gives CASSAGTGYANEQFF.

The rearrangement joins TRBV19 to TRBJ1-5, with 11 bases matching TRBD1. Trimming cost V 4 bases and J 3 bases; bases outside gene matches: 5. The CDR3 contains 16 residues. Germline assignment: CDR1 LNHDA and CDR2 SQIVND (reference sequence). CDR3 in DNA: TGTGCCAGTAGTAGTTTGGACAGGGGGCTCAATCAGCCCCAGCATTTT. Residues: CASSSLDRGLNQPQHF. Combining the CDR3 with reference TRBV19 and TRBJ1-5 gives the whole variable domain DGGITQSPKYLFRKEGQNVTLSCEQNLNHDAMYWYRQDPGQGLRLIYYSQIVNDFQKGDIAEGYSVSREKKESFPLTVTSAQKNPTAFYLCASSSLDRGLNQPQHFGDGTRLSIL.

The chain carries TRBV28 and TRBJ2-2; D ambiguous. Germline assignment: CDR1 MDHEN and CDR2 SYDVKM. The CDR3 is made up of 14 amino acids. Trimming cost V 2 bases and J 7 bases, with 11 bases left between them. The CDR3 DNA follows: TGTGCCAGCAGTTTAATTCTATTGAGCGGGGAGCTGTTTTTT. Its protein is CASSLILLSGELFF.